This TCR beta chain was sequenced in a study of T cell responses to AZD1222 COVID-19 vaccine. Study-wide findings and caveats: Baseline antibody screening turned up just 6 or 7 seropositive AZD1222 recipients. Without day 14 samples, only post-peak T cell repertoires were studied.

Points on this clone: Its antigen is as yet unknown.

This table comes from immunoSEQ multiplex PCR, and its TCRdb copy is limited to in-frame clones, with some not included. In the table there are 150,000 to 200,000 clones, about 92% of which are singletons. CDR1 is SGHNT and CDR2 is YENEEA in the germline V gene. V was shortened by 5 bases and J by 5 bases, with 12 bases between the two germline ends. There are 13 residues in the CDR3. The sequences come from peripheral blood, collected on day 0 of AZD1222 vaccination. The TCR was taken from an adult in good health. V usage is TRBV11-3 and J usage is TRBJ1-2; a possible D gene is TRBD1 (6 bases). This CDR3 reads CASSNRQEYGYTF. DNA for the CDR3: TGTGCCAGCAGCAATCGACAGGAGTATGGCTACACCTTC.